This passage covers 31 T cell receptor beta chains from one sample sequenced in a study of OX40 agonist ivuxolimab in advanced cancers. The assay was immunoSEQ multiplex PCR, and TCRdb's table has in-frame clones only and misses some. The sample includes roughly 69,000 clones, almost 85% seen only once; the top ten take 9.8%. The sample consisted of CD4+ or CD8+ T cells sorted from blood, taken in a trial of the OX40 agonist ivuxolimab. These TCRs come from an adult with an advanced solid tumor such as melanoma, head and neck, liver or kidney cancer.

The J gene is TRBJ2-7, the V gene TRBV28, with no clear D. Trimming pared 4 bases from V and 2 bases from J, leaving 12 bases between. The CDR3 runs 14 residues. CDR1 is MDHEN and CDR2 is SYDVKM in the germline V gene. The CDR3 DNA sequence: TGTGCCAGCAGTTCCTACAGATCCCCCTACGAGCAGTACTTC. Its protein product is CASSSYRSPYEQYF.

The chain is built from TRBV5-4 and TRBJ2-3, with D possibly being TRBD1 or TRBD2 (5 bases each). CDR3 length: 13 amino acids. V dropped 5 bases and J dropped 10 bases, with 17 bases sitting between them. CDR1 is SGHNT and CDR2 is YYREEE in the germline V gene (reference sequence). DNA for the CDR3: TGTGCCAGCAGTTACCGGGACCCCGGACCGCAGTATTTT. Translation: CASSYRDPGPQYF.

The chain is built from TRBV30 and TRBJ2-5; 7 bases align to TRBD1. The DNA end favors TRBJ2-7, so the J call may be wrong. The germline V gene has CDR1 GTSNPN and CDR2 SVGIG (reference sequence). This CDR3 is built from 12 residues. DNA for the CDR3: TGTGCCTGGAGTGGACAGGGCTACGAGCAGTACTTC. It specifies CAWSGQGYEQYF.

The chain is built from TRBV9 and TRBJ2-3; 11 nucleotides align to TRBD2. The germline V gene encodes CDR1 SGDLS and CDR2 YYNGEE. V lost 3 bases and J lost 0; bases outside the gene matches: 9. The CDR3 has 18 residues. The CDR3 region has the DNA TGTGCCAGCAGCGGCCAGCGGACTAGCGGGTCTAGCACAGATACGCAGTATTTT. This gives the protein CASSGQRTSGSSTDTQYF. Filled out from reference TRBV9 and TRBJ2-3, the complete variable domain reads DSGVTQTPKHLITATGQRVTLRCSPRSGDLSVYWYQQSLDQGLQFLIQYYNGEERAKGNILERFSAQQFPDLHSELNLSSLELGDSALYFCASSGQRTSGSSTDTQYFGPGTRLTVL.

The V call is TRBV6-5, the J call TRBJ2-7, with TRBD1 identical over 9 bases. The V segment lost 6 bases and the J segment 3 bases; nucleotides outside the gene matches: 9. This CDR3 has 15 amino acids. Germline values: CDR1 MNHEY, CDR2 SVGAGI. CDR3 residues: CASSRRGTGIYEQYF. The CDR3 nucleotides read TGTGCCAGCAGCCGTCGAGGGACAGGGATCTACGAGCAGTACTTC.

This sequence joins TRBV28 and TRBJ1-2; D is ambiguous. With 10 bases removed from V and 1 base from J, the gap between germline ends came to 10 bases. The CDR3 totals 12 residues. Germline CDR1 and CDR2: MDHEN and SYDVKM. This CDR3 is CAIRRNNYGYTF. CDR3 nucleotide sequence: TGTGCCATACGACGGAATAACTATGGCTACACCTTC.

J is TRBJ2-7 and V is TRBV7-2; tentatively, D is TRBD1 (6 bases). This CDR3 contains 15 residues. Germline CDR1 reads SGHTA; CDR2 reads FQGNSA. V lost 0 bases and J 1 base, leaving 10 bases between the germline ends. CDR3 sequence (DNA): TGTGCCAGCAGCTTAGCGTCCGACAGGTCCTACGAGCAGTACTTC. Translating gives CASSLASDRSYEQYF. Variable domain in full (rest from reference TRBV7-2 and TRBJ2-7): GAGVSQSPSNKVTEKGKDVELRCDPISGHTALYWYRQSLGQGLEFLIYFQGNSAPDKSGLPSDRFSAERTGGSVSTLTIQRTQQEDSAVYLCASSLASDRSYEQYFGPGTRLTVT.

The chain couples TRBV18 to TRBJ2-3; 10 bases agree with TRBD2. V was pared by 2 bases and J by 4 bases, with 3 bases of the junction left unmatched. The V gene's germline CDR1 is KGHSH and CDR2 LQKENI. This CDR3 is built from 15 residues. The DNA of the CDR3 is TGTGCCAGCTCACCAACTAGCGGGGTAGCAGATACGCAGTATTTT. Encoded protein: CASSPTSGVADTQYF.

The chain combines TRBV28 with TRBJ1-2; 7 nucleotides align to TRBD1. The junction had 7 bases not matched to a gene; V was cut back by 5 bases and J by 4 bases. This CDR3 has 14 amino acids. From germline, CDR1 is MDHEN and CDR2 SYDVKM. CDR3 DNA: TGTGCCAGCAGTAGACCCGGGACAGTCTATGGCTACACCTTC. It yields the protein CASSRPGTVYGYTF.

The chain joins TRBV7-3 to TRBJ2-4; D is perhaps TRBD2 (6 bases). Germline values: CDR1 SGHTA, CDR2 FQGTGA. There are 15 residues in the CDR3. V was clipped by 5 bases and J by 8 bases, with 19 bases between them. The CDR3 nucleotides read TGTGCCAGCAGCCTGGGGGGAGCCCAGGCAGACATTCAGTACTTC. It translates to CASSLGGAQADIQYF.

The V gene is TRBV11-3, the J gene TRBJ1-1; TRBD1 agrees at 9 bases. Germline CDR1 SGHNT, CDR2 YENEEA. V dropped 0 bases and J dropped 7; count of bases not matched to a gene: 12. The CDR3 is 17 amino acids. DNA for the CDR3: TGTGCCAGCAGCTTAGAAGCCTTCGTTGGACAGGGGCATGAAGCTTTCTTT. Translation: CASSLEAFVGQGHEAFF.

V and J are TRBV29-1 and TRBJ2-5, with 10 bases aligning to TRBD1. The germline gives CDR1 SQVTM, CDR2 ANQGSEA. The CDR3 spans 14 residues. V lost 6 bases to trimming and J lost 5 bases; unmatched junction nucleotides: 9. The CDR3 protein is CSVRGTGDVETQYF. The CDR3 DNA follows: TGCAGCGTCCGAGGGACAGGGGACGTCGAGACCCAGTACTTC.

This CDR3 reads CAIRGGLADTQYF. CDR3 nucleotide sequence: TGTGCCATCAGGGGAGGACTAGCAGATACGCAGTATTTT. This chain uses TRBV10-3 with TRBJ2-3, with 7 bases identical to TRBD2. The CDR3 is 13 residues long. CDR1 ENHRY and CDR2 SYGVKD come from the germline V gene. Germline trimming cut 6 bases from V and 4 bases from J; bases unmatched to any gene: 4.

The rearrangement joins TRBV19 to TRBJ1-5, with D possibly matching TRBD1 (6 bases). V gave up 7 bases and J gave up 7 bases, with 20 bases separating them. The CDR3 covers 15 residues. The V gene's germline CDR1 is LNHDA and CDR2 SQIVND (reference sequence). The CDR3 DNA follows: TGTGCCAGTACCTTAACCACAGGGATATACCAGCCCCAGCATTTT. Protein product: CASTLTTGIYQPQHF.

V is TRBV6-6 and J is TRBJ1-1; possible D gene TRBD1, 6 bases. V gave up 2 bases and J gave up 1 base, with 11 bases separating them. Germline-derived CDR1 and CDR2 are MNHNY and SVGAGI (reference sequence). This CDR3 contains 15 residues. The CDR3 spells CASSYVDRPNTEAFF. The CDR3, as DNA: TGTGCCAGCAGTTACGTGGACAGACCGAACACTGAAGCTTTCTTT.

The chain carries TRBV4-2 and TRBJ1-2; 8 nucleotides align to TRBD1. The CDR3 covers 16 residues. CDR1 LGHNA and CDR2 YNFKEQ come from the germline V gene. Losses at the gene ends were 2 bases for V and 1 base for J; bases not matched to a gene: 6. The CDR3 is CASSQLQGASNYGYTF. CDR3 coding DNA: TGTGCCAGCAGCCAACTCCAGGGGGCAAGTAACTATGGCTACACCTTC.

This sequence joins TRBV9 and TRBJ2-1; the D is unclear. Germline V lookup: CDR1 SGDLS, CDR2 YYNGEE. V lost 7 bases and J lost 0, with 11 bases in between. The CDR3 runs to 14 residues. CDR3 nucleotide sequence: TGTGCCAGCCGGCGATTAAGCTCCTACAATGAGCAGTTCTTC. Amino acid sequence: CASRRLSSYNEQFF.

The CDR3 nucleotides are TGTGCCAGCAGTGAAAAAGACACTCTCCTTTACAATGAGCAGTTCTTC. Protein product: CASSEKDTLLYNEQFF. The chain has TRBV2 and TRBJ2-1; D is unresolved. Trimming left V 2 bases short and J 4 bases short, with 15 bases between. Germline loops: CDR1 SNHLY, CDR2 FYNNEI. The CDR3 runs 16 residues.

The rearrangement joins TRBV7-2 to TRBJ1-1; D is unclear. The CDR3 is 12 amino acids. V was pared by 2 bases and J by 8 bases, with 9 bases between. Germline V gene sequence: CDR1 SGHTA, CDR2 FQGNSA. The CDR3 nucleotides are TGTGCCAGCAGCTTACTTACCGGAGAAGCTTTCTTT. Its protein is CASSLLTGEAFF.

V usage is TRBV5-1 and J usage is TRBJ2-1, with D unclear. This CDR3 is 15 amino acids long. In germline, CDR1 is SGHRS, CDR2 YFSETQ. With 0 bases removed from V and 5 bases from J, the gap between germline ends came to 12 bases. CDR3 residues: CASSLVAGRDNEQFF. In nucleotides, the CDR3 is TGCGCCAGCAGCTTGGTCGCCGGACGGGACAATGAGCAGTTCTTC.

The gene calls are TRBV15 and TRBJ1-5, with a tentative D call TRBD1 (6 bases). Germline V gene lookup returns CDR1 LNHNV and CDR2 YYDKDF (reference sequence). Trimming pared 0 bases from V and 6 bases from J, leaving 9 bases between. The CDR3 has 14 amino acids. DNA for the CDR3: TGTGCCACCAGCAGAGACACAGGGAGTCAGCCCCAGCATTTT. Translated, it gives CATSRDTGSQPQHF.

The chain joins TRBV28 to TRBJ1-2, with 8 bases identical to TRBD1. CDR3 size: 15 residues. V lost 5 bases and J lost 3; bases outside the gene matches: 8. Germline CDR1 is MDHEN and CDR2 is SYDVKM. The CDR3 spells CASSPGQGPDYGYTF. CDR3 nucleotides: TGTGCCAGCAGTCCTGGACAGGGTCCAGACTATGGCTACACCTTC.

The gene calls are TRBV4-3 and TRBJ2-2; 10 positions agree with TRBD2. Germline-derived CDR1 and CDR2 are LGHNA and YSLEER. Trimming cost V 0 bases and J 3 bases; bases outside gene matches: 10. The CDR3 extends over 19 amino acids. The CDR3 reads CASSQEVASGRSDTGELFF. The CDR3 bases are TGCGCCAGCAGCCAAGAGGTGGCTAGCGGGAGATCGGACACCGGGGAGCTGTTTTTT.

The V and J genes are TRBV9 and TRBJ2-1, with TRBD2 as a possible D gene (5 bases). Germline CDR1 SGDLS, CDR2 YYNGEE. The CDR3 is made up of 16 amino acids. The V end was cut by 1 base, the J end by 0 bases, with 11 bases between. The chain's CDR3 is CASSVTGSSSYNEQFF. CDR3 DNA sequence: TGTGCCAGCAGCGTAACGGGGTCGAGCTCCTACAATGAGCAGTTCTTC.

In this sample, this clone turned up a few times. The chain couples TRBV11-2 to TRBJ2-7; 8 bases line up with TRBD1. The germline V gene has CDR1 SGHAT and CDR2 FQNNGV. Trimming cost V 5 bases and J 5 bases; bases outside gene matches: 8. This CDR3 is 14 amino acids long. CDR3 DNA: TGTGCCAGCAGCCGGACAGGGAGGATCAACGAGCAGTACTTC. Translated: CASSRTGRINEQYF.

V is TRBV6-5 and J is TRBJ2-2; 12 bases are shared with TRBD2. Trimming at V came to 6 bases and at J to 7 bases, leaving 6 bases not matched to a gene. CDR1 is MNHEY and CDR2 is SVGAGI in the germline V gene. This CDR3 contains 15 residues. The chain's CDR3 is CASRRTSGAYGELFF. The DNA of the CDR3 is TGTGCCAGCAGACGGACTAGCGGGGCTTACGGGGAGCTGTTTTTT.

This sequence joins TRBV5-1 and TRBJ1-1, with 7 bases identical to TRBD1. Germline lookup yields CDR1 SGHRS and CDR2 YFSETQ. V trimming: 6 bases; J trimming: 0 bases; junction bases outside the gene matches: 5. The CDR3 runs 14 residues. CDR3 loop: CASTKTGMNTEAFF. CDR3 DNA: TGCGCCAGCACCAAGACAGGGATGAACACTGAAGCTTTCTTT.

This clone was observed once. This chain joins TRBV11-3 and TRBJ2-5; 9 bases line up with TRBD1. The CDR3 covers 14 residues. Trimming took 5 bases from V and 9 from J; bases not matched to a gene: 10. Per germline, CDR1 SGHNT and CDR2 YENEEA. CDR3 protein: CASSPGDRDWAQYF. CDR3 in DNA: TGTGCCAGCAGCCCTGGGGACAGGGATTGGGCCCAGTACTTC.

The chain carries TRBV4-2 and TRBJ1-3; unclear D gene. Germline V gene lookup returns CDR1 LGHNA and CDR2 YNFKEQ. This CDR3 has 17 residues. V gave up 0 bases and J gave up 1 base, with 13 bases separating them. The CDR3 DNA is TGTGCCAGCAGCCAAGATCGGCTGTCTGCATCTGGAAACACCATATATTTT. Its protein is CASSQDRLSASGNTIYF.

This clone was recorded only once. This chain links TRBV5-5 with TRBJ1-3; D perhaps matches TRBD1 (6 bases). The CDR3 is 15 residues long. Germline V gene data show CDR1 as SGHKS and CDR2 as YYEKEE (reference sequence). V dropped 3 bases and J dropped 0 bases, with 10 bases sitting between them. The CDR3 region is CASSSRGRSGNTIYF. The CDR3 coding sequence is TGTGCCAGCAGCTCCAGGGGCCGCTCTGGAAACACCATATATTTT. Full variable domain (remainder filled in from reference TRBV5-5 and TRBJ1-3): DAGVTQSPTHLIKTRGQQVTLRCSPISGHKSVSWYQQVLGQGPQFIFQYYEKEERGRGNFPDRFSARQFPNYSSELNVNALLLGDSALYLCASSSRGRSGNTIYFGEGSWLTVV.

V and J are TRBV30 and TRBJ2-5, with a tentative D call TRBD1 (6 bases). The DNA matches TRBJ2-7 better at its end, which makes the J call doubtful. Per the germline V gene, CDR1 is GTSNPN and CDR2 is SVGIG (reference sequence). This CDR3 region has 13 residues. The CDR3 region has the DNA TGTGCCTGGTCCTGGGCAGGGGCCTACGAGCAGTACTTC. It specifies CAWSWAGAYEQYF.